This TCR beta chain was sequenced in a study of shared clonotypes between healthy human individuals. Naive CD8 cells lacked CD45RO, underwent positive selection for CCR7 and left out terminally differentiated effector memory CD45RA+ cells. Findings and caveats of the study: Naive subsets usually exceeded memory subsets in estimated richness.

CDR3 length: 11 residues. V was trimmed by 3 bases and J by 8 bases, leaving 7 bases between them. The germline gives CDR1 MGHDK, CDR2 SYGVNS. As for this clone: The antigen is undetermined.

TCRdb's table, derived via immunoSEQ multiplex PCR, lists solely in-frame clones and lacks some. The sample yields about 680,000 clones, roughly 94% seen once. The J gene is TRBJ1-2, the V gene TRBV25-1; D not certain. Source material: naive CD8+ T cells sorted from blood. The sequence was collected from a man aged 30 to 45 in good health. The CDR3 sequence: CASSDLQGYTF. The CDR3 nucleotides read TGTGCCAGCAGTGATCTCCAGGGCTACACCTTC.